This TCR beta chain was sequenced during a study of control samples from healthy donors and cancer patients. This table comes from immunoSEQ multiplex PCR, and its TCRdb copy is limited to in-frame clones, with some not included. This sample has some 150,000 clones, with 85% to 95% found just once. The CDR3 runs 14 residues. Trimming removed 1 base from V and 7 bases from J; junction bases left unmatched: 4. Germline CDR1 reads MGHRA; CDR2 reads YSYEKL. The sequence was collected from a man in his forties or fifties in good health. Material for sequencing was blood. The genes are TRBV4-1 and TRBJ2-1, with TRBD1 identical over 7 bases. DNA for the CDR3: TGCGCCAGCAGCCAAGGGGACAGTCGGAATGAGCAGTTCTTC. Encoded protein: CASSQGDSRNEQFF.